These 7 T cell receptor beta chains originate from one sample sequenced in a study of T-cell memory formation after mild COVID-19. TCRdb re-called the 5' RACE reads with MiXCR, one entry per CDR3 protein. The table has 560,000 or so distinct CDR3 sequences, around 15% seen once; the top ten hold roughly 8%. What was sequenced was PBMCs or a T cell subset sorted from them (not recorded which). The receptors were gathered from an adult woman who had mild COVID-19 (a few samples of this study predate the infection). Cell type and time point are not known.

This chain connects TRBV10-3 to TRBJ1-1; 8 bases line up with TRBD1. The CDR3 consists of 17 residues. The V gene's germline CDR1 is ENHRY and CDR2 SYGVKD. V shed 4 bases and J 1 base; nucleotides not matched to a gene: 11. CDR3 sequence reads: CAISGTGIRVANTEAFF. The CDR3 DNA reads as TGTGCCATCAGTGGGACAGGGATCAGGGTTGCGAACACTGAAGCTTTCTTT.

This clonotype was counted between two and nine times. The gene calls are TRBV18 and TRBJ1-1; TRBD1 is a possible D gene (5 bases). Germline V CDR1 and CDR2: KGHSH, LQKENI. V was shortened by 5 bases and J by 3 bases, with 16 bases between the two germline ends. The CDR3 consists of 15 residues. The CDR3 here is CASSRDQGLDTEAFF. The CDR3 region has the DNA TGTGCCAGCTCAAGGGACCAGGGCTTGGACACTGAAGCTTTCTTT. The full variable domain, in which reference TRBV18 and TRBJ1-1 provide the parts outside the CDR3, is NAGVMQNPRHLVRRRGQEARLRCSPMKGHSHVYWYRQLPEEGLKFMVYLQKENIIDESGMPKERFSAEFPKEGPSILRIQQVVRGDSAAYFCASSRDQGLDTEAFFGQGTRLTVV.

The rearrangement joins TRBV6-5 to TRBJ2-2; weak D call: TRBD2 (5 bases). V lost 0 bases, J lost 0 bases, and 11 bases lay in between. The germline CDR1 and CDR2 sequences are MNHEY and SVGAGI. CDR3 length: 17 residues. In DNA, the CDR3 is TGTGCCAGCAGTTACTCGAGCGGCTATTCGAACACCGGGGAGCTGTTTTTT. Translating it yields CASSYSSGYSNTGELFF.

The rearrangement links TRBV18 to TRBJ2-7; 8 bases align to TRBD2. The length of the CDR3 is 13 residues. J gave up 6 bases and V 3 bases, and 4 bases lay outside the gene matches. CDR1 is KGHSH, CDR2 LQKENI, per germline. The CDR3 reads CASSPRREGEQYF. The CDR3 DNA is TGTGCCAGCTCACCCCGTCGGGAGGGCGAGCAGTACTTC.

The chain combines TRBV20-1 with TRBJ2-7; tentative D call: TRBD1 (7 bases). V lost 5 bases, J lost 5 bases, and 22 bases lay in between. Germline CDR1 and CDR2: DFQATT and SNEGSKA (reference sequence). The CDR3 runs to 15 residues. The CDR3 sequence: CSACQGGDSHHEQYF. The DNA for the CDR3 is TGCAGTGCTTGTCAAGGAGGGGACAGCCACCACGAGCAGTACTTC.

The sample holds many counts of this clonotype. The chain joins TRBV5-1 to TRBJ2-3; D unresolved. V was trimmed by 0 bases and J by 6 bases, leaving 11 bases between them. Germline CDR1 is SGHRS and CDR2 is YFSETQ. The CDR3 contains 14 residues. CDR3 bases: TGCGCCAGCAGCTTGGGTCCCGGTGCGGATACGCAGTATTTT. It yields the protein CASSLGPGADTQYF.

V and J are TRBV29-1 and TRBJ2-1; 7 positions match TRBD2. In germline, CDR1 is SQVTM, CDR2 ANQGSEA. The CDR3 is made up of 12 amino acids. V shed 6 bases and J 3 bases; nucleotides not matched to a gene: 2. CDR3 loop: CSVGGGYNEQFF. CDR3 sequence (DNA): TGCAGCGTGGGGGGGGGCTACAATGAGCAGTTCTTC.